This TCR beta chain was obtained from a study of blood T cell repertoires in COVID-19. As for the study in general: Sites in the United States, Italy and Spain provided acute and convalescent COVID-19 samples. T cells, B-cell-depleted T cells, or PBMCs supplied cDNA or gDNA.

Authors' processing steps: Using reference gene primer amplification, nucleated cell counts were estimated. Measured with immunoSEQ multiplex PCR; TCRdb has only the in-frame clones, and not every one. The DNA gave D and trimming, while V, J and clone size come from that table. The sample shows about 74,000 clones, about four fifths of them seen only once. In its sample, this clone was seen once. V gave up 5 bases and J gave up 4 bases, with 21 bases separating them. The CDR3 has 16 residues. Germline V gene data show CDR1 as LGHDT and CDR2 as YNNKEL (reference sequence). This clonotype was sampled from a human donor in a cohort sampled during active COVID-19. The chain uses TRBV3-1 (or the pseudogene TRBV3-2) and TRBJ2-7; weak D call: TRBD2 (6 bases). Sequencing was carried out using peripheral blood. The CDR3 DNA follows: TGTGCCAGCAGCTCCCACGGGGGTGGCGACAAATACGAGCAGTACTTC. Translation: CASSSHGGGDKYEQYF.